This TCR beta chain derives from a study of blood T cell repertoires in COVID-19. Sequencing was performed with immunoSEQ multiplex PCR; in TCRdb, only in-frame clones are kept and a portion is missing. The sample holds 270,000 or so clones; under 90% are singletons and the top ten take roughly 9.4%. Germline V gene sequence: CDR1 MNHEY, CDR2 SVGAGI. Losses at the gene ends were 0 bases for V and 3 bases for J; bases not matched to a gene: 4. The CDR3 has 15 amino acids. This sequence joins TRBV6-5 and TRBJ2-7, with 8 positions matching TRBD2. Sequencing input: peripheral blood. The source of this sequence is a woman aged 50 to 65 who had recovered from COVID-19. The CDR3 reads CASSYSVGTSYEQYF. DNA for the CDR3: TGTGCCAGCAGTTACTCAGTCGGGACTAGCTACGAGCAGTACTTC.